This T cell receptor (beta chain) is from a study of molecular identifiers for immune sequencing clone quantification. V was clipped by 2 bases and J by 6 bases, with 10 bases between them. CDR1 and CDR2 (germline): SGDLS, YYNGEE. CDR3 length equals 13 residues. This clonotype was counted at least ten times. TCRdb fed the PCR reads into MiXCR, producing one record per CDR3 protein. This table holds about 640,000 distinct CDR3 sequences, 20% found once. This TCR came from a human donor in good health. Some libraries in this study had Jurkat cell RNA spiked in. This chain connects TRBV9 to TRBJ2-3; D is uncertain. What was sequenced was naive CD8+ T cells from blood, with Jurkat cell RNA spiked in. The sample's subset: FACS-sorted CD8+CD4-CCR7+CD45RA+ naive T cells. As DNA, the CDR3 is TGTGCCAGCAGCGTGGGGTTCTCGGATACGCAGTATTTT. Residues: CASSVGFSDTQYF.